A single T cell receptor beta chain is shown here with its context. Its target is unknown. Germline V gives CDR1 SQVTM, CDR2 ANQGSEA. Trimming shortened V by 6 bases and J by 7 bases, and 19 bases separated the two germline ends. This CDR3 has 14 amino acids. The data were taken from a study of cytomegalovirus exposure and HLA in healthy donors. Study results and limitations: In a later analysis, a missense DCLRE1C variant was linked to TCR beta V- and J-gene trimming. Evidence from a later analysis indicated that most CMV-associated TCR beta chains looked HLA-restricted. Many donors shared some public TCRs, even though most TCR sequences were rare.

Each donor's status was that of a healthy bone marrow donor. Primers included in the PCR were 60 Vbeta and 13 Jbeta primers. Assay: immunoSEQ multiplex PCR; the TCRdb copy retains only in-frame clones and omits some. The table records around 120,000 clones, around 78% of them present only once. This receptor was obtained from a woman between 40 and 50 years old in good health and CMV-seronegative. The V and J genes are TRBV29-1 and TRBJ2-1; D may be TRBD2 (6 bases). The sequenced sample consisted of PBMCs. CDR3 in DNA: TGCAGCGTCATACTGGAGGGCCGAATGAATGAGCAGTTCTTC. It specifies CSVILEGRMNEQFF.